Listed here are 10 T cell receptor beta chains from one sample, sequenced in a study of blood T cell repertoires in COVID-19. Assay used: immunoSEQ multiplex PCR; TCRdb lists only in-frame clones, some missing. The sample comprises 350,000 to 400,000 clones, approximately 90% of which are singletons, and roughly 1% rests with the top ten. Sequencing was performed on PBMCs or T cells enriched from blood (not recorded which). Receptors were obtained from a man aged 18 to 30 who had recovered from COVID-19.

The chain is built from TRBV12-3 or TRBV12-4 and TRBJ1-1, with 8 nucleotides matching TRBD1. This CDR3 has 11 residues. The V and J ends lost 6 bases and 11 bases, in that order; junction bases with no gene match: 5. Here the CDR3 reads CASRGQVRAFF. The CDR3 DNA reads as TGTGCCAGCAGGGGACAGGTGCGGGCTTTCTTT.

V usage is TRBV7-3 and J usage is TRBJ2-3, with 7 bases fitting TRBD1. Germline V gene sequence: CDR1 SGHTA, CDR2 FQGTGA. V trimming: 0 bases; J trimming: 6 bases; junction bases outside the gene matches: 6. The CDR3 is made up of 15 amino acids. The CDR3 region is CASSLTGGYTDTQYF. The CDR3 DNA sequence: TGTGCCAGCAGCTTAACAGGGGGCTACACTGATACGCAGTATTTT.

V usage is TRBV9 and J usage is TRBJ2-3, with TRBD2 matching over 7 bases. J was trimmed by 4 bases and V by 0 bases; bases with no gene match: 5. The germline V gene has CDR1 SGDLS and CDR2 YYNGEE. The CDR3 has 15 amino acids. The CDR3 is CASSVAGRESDTQYF. CDR3 DNA sequence: TGTGCCAGCAGCGTAGCTGGGCGGGAGTCAGATACGCAGTATTTT.

J is TRBJ1-6 and V is TRBV25-1; possible D gene TRBD1, 6 bases. The V and J ends lost 4 bases and 6 bases respectively, with 13 bases between them. The CDR3 has 15 amino acids. CDR1 MGHDK and CDR2 SYGVNS come from the germline V gene. In DNA, the CDR3 is TGTGCCAGCAGTGGGCCGGACAGCCTTAATTCACCCCTCCACTTT. It specifies CASSGPDSLNSPLHF. Supplemented by reference TRBV25-1 and TRBJ1-6, the full variable domain reads EADIYQTPRYLVIGTGKKITLECSQTMGHDKMYWYQQDPGMELHLIHYSYGVNSTEKGDLSSESTVSRIRTEHFPLTLESARPSHTSQYLCASSGPDSLNSPLHFGNGTRLTVT.

The rearrangement joins TRBV14 to TRBJ1-5; 8 positions agree with TRBD1. The CDR3 loop spans 13 amino acids. Losses at the gene ends were 5 bases for V and 8 bases for J; bases not matched to a gene: 5. Germline V gene data show CDR1 as SGHDN and CDR2 as FVKESK. CDR3 amino acids: CASSNDRGEPQHF. Here the CDR3 DNA reads TGTGCCAGCAGCAATGACAGGGGTGAGCCCCAGCATTTT.

The gene calls are TRBV12-3 or TRBV12-4 and TRBJ2-7; 8 bases match TRBD1. The CDR3 sequence is 11 residues long. J lost 12 bases, V lost 5 bases, and 6 bases had no gene match. In DNA form, the CDR3 reads TGTGCCAGCAGTCTGACAGGGGTTACGTACTTC. Encoded protein: CASSLTGVTYF.

V gene TRBV7-2 combines with J gene TRBJ2-7, with D possibly being TRBD2 (6 bases). V shed 0 bases and J shed 4 bases, with 13 bases lying between them. The V gene's germline CDR1 is SGHTA and CDR2 FQGNSA. The CDR3 has 15 amino acids. CDR3 sequence reads: CASSLARAGRYEQYF. DNA for the CDR3: TGTGCCAGCAGCTTAGCGAGGGCGGGGAGATACGAGCAGTACTTC.

V usage is TRBV3-1 (or the pseudogene TRBV3-2) and J usage is TRBJ1-1, with no clear D. The CDR3 sequence is 12 residues long. Germline assignment: CDR1 LGHDT and CDR2 YNNKEL (reference sequence). V was pared by 4 bases and J by 4 bases, with 7 bases between. DNA for the CDR3: TGTGCCAGCAGCCGAGGGTTCACTGAAGCTTTCTTT. The encoded protein is CASSRGFTEAFF.

This clone showed up just once. V gene TRBV28 combines with J gene TRBJ1-2; 7 positions agree with TRBD1. The J segment lost 2 bases and the V segment lost 4 bases, leaving 4 bases of the junction unmatched. CDR3 size: 14 residues. Looked up from germline, CDR1 is MDHEN and CDR2 is SYDVKM. CDR3 sequence: CASSWDSFNYGYTF. DNA for the CDR3: TGTGCCAGCAGTTGGGACAGCTTCAACTATGGCTACACCTTC.

This chain links TRBV24-1 with TRBJ2-1; tentatively, D is TRBD1 (6 bases). The CDR3 is made up of 15 amino acids. The V gene lost 3 bases and the J gene lost 2 bases, with 10 bases spanning the gap. Germline V gene sequence: CDR1 KGHDR, CDR2 SFDVKD. The CDR3 loop reads CATSDGTYPYNEQFF. The CDR3 nucleotides read TGTGCCACCAGTGATGGGACATATCCCTACAATGAGCAGTTCTTC.